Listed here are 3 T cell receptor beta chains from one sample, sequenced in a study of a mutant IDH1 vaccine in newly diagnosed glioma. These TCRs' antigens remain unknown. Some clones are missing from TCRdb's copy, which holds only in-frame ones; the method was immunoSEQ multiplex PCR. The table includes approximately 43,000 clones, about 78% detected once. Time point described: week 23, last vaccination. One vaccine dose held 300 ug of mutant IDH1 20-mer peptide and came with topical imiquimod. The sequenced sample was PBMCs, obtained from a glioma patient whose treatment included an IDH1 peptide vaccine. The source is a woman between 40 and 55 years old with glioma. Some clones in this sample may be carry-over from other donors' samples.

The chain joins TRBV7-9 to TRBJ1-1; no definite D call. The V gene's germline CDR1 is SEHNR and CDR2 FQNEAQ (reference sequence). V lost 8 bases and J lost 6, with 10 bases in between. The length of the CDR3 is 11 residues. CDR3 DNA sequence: TGTGCCAGCGGATTCGAGGCTGAAGCTTTCTTT. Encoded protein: CASGFEAEAFF.

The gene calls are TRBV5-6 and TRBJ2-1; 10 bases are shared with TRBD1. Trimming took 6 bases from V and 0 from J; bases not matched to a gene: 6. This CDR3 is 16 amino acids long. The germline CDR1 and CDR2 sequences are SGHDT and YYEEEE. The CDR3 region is CASTPGTGDSYNEQFF. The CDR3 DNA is TGTGCCAGCACCCCCGGGACAGGGGACTCCTACAATGAGCAGTTCTTC.

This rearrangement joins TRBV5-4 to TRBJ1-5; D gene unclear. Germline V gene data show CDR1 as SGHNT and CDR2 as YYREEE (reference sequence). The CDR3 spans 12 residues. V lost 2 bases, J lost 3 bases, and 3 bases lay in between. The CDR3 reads CASSFPNQPQHF. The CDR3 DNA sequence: TGTGCCAGCAGCTTCCCCAATCAGCCCCAGCATTTT.